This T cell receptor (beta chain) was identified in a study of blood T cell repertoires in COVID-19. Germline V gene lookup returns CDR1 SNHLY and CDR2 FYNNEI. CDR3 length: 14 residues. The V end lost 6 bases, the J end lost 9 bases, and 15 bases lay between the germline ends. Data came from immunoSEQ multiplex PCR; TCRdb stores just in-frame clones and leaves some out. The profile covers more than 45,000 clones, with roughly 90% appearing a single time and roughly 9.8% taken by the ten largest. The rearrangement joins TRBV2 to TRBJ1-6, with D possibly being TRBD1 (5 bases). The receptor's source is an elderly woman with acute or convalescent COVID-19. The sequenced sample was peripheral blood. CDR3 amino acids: CASRGTEGFSPLHF. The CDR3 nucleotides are TGTGCCAGCAGGGGGACGGAGGGATTTTCACCCCTCCACTTT.